This passage covers 29 T cell receptor beta chains from one sample sequenced in a study of blood T cell repertoires in COVID-19. The data were produced by immunoSEQ multiplex PCR, yet TCRdb's version contains in-frame clones alone and is incomplete. The table includes 100,000 to 150,000 clones, under 90% detected once. The sample taken for sequencing was PBMCs or T cells enriched from blood (not recorded which). These receptors originate from a middle-aged man with acute COVID-19.

Comments on this clone: Other DNA sequences in the sample encode the same CDR3. Written as DNA, the CDR3 is TGTGCCAGTAGTATAATTACTAGCGGCACAGATACGCAGTATTTT. This translates into CASSIITSGTDTQYF. The rearrangement links TRBV19 to TRBJ2-3; 7 bases agree with TRBD2. V trimming: 2 bases; J trimming: 1 base; junction bases outside the gene matches: 3. The germline CDR1 and CDR2 sequences are LNHDA and SQIVND (reference sequence). The CDR3 is 15 amino acids.

The rearrangement joins TRBV11-1 to TRBJ1-1, with D unresolved. The CDR3 is 15 residues long. Germline loops: CDR1 SGHAT, CDR2 FQDESV (reference sequence). Trimming shortened V by 5 bases and J by 0 bases, and 13 bases separated the two germline ends. CDR3 nucleotides: TGTGCCAGCAGCCCAGGTGGTTCCTTGAACACTGAAGCTTTCTTT. It is translated as CASSPGGSLNTEAFF.

The chain has TRBV11-3 and TRBJ2-5, with D perhaps TRBD2 (7 bases). The CDR3 is 16 residues long. The germline V and J ends were trimmed by 4 bases and 5 bases, with 20 bases remaining between them. The V gene's germline CDR1 is SGHNT and CDR2 YENEEA. This CDR3 reads CASSSPGWGGDETQYF. The CDR3 nucleotides are TGTGCCAGCAGCTCCCCCGGGTGGGGGGGCGATGAGACCCAGTACTTC.

This clone was detected once. The chain uses TRBV7-2 and TRBJ2-7; 7 bases map to TRBD1. V dropped 0 bases and J dropped 7; count of bases not matched to a gene: 6. In germline, CDR1 is SGHTA, CDR2 FQGNSA. The CDR3 consists of 14 residues. This CDR3 reads CASSLARADREQYF. The CDR3 region has the DNA TGTGCCAGCAGCTTAGCAAGGGCGGACAGGGAGCAGTACTTC.

This chain connects TRBV28 to TRBJ1-5; D uncertain. There are 15 residues in the CDR3. Germline V gene lookup returns CDR1 MDHEN and CDR2 SYDVKM. The ends were cut back, 4 bases at V and 3 bases at J, with 13 bases in the middle. The CDR3, as DNA: TGTGCCAGCAGTTCGTGGACTGGACCCAATCAGCCCCAGCATTTT. Translation gives CASSSWTGPNQPQHF.

The V and J genes are TRBV9 and TRBJ2-3, with D perhaps matching TRBD2 (5 bases). V lost 0 bases and J 6 bases, leaving 11 bases between the germline ends. The CDR3 spans 14 residues. Looked up from germline, CDR1 is SGDLS and CDR2 is YYNGEE. The CDR3 nucleotides read TGTGCCAGCAGCGTAGCGGCTGGAGGCGATACGCAGTATTTT. Protein product: CASSVAAGGDTQYF.

The J gene is TRBJ2-4, the V gene TRBV29-1; 7 bases fit TRBD2. This CDR3 is 14 amino acids long. From germline, CDR1 is SQVTM and CDR2 ANQGSEA. The junction had 7 bases not matched to a gene; V was cut back by 2 bases and J by 6 bases. This chain's CDR3 is CSVESGARRNIQYF. CDR3 coding DNA: TGCAGCGTTGAAAGCGGGGCCCGGAGAAACATTCAGTACTTC.

The chain couples TRBV19 to TRBJ2-1, with 12 positions matching TRBD2. Germline CDR1 is LNHDA and CDR2 is SQIVND (reference sequence). Trimming took 3 bases from V and 4 from J; bases not matched to a gene: 7. CDR3 size: 17 residues. The CDR3 sequence: CASSMTASGGAYNEQFF. The CDR3 nucleotides read TGTGCCAGTAGTATGACGGCTAGCGGGGGGGCTTACAATGAGCAGTTCTTC.

The J gene is TRBJ1-3, the V gene TRBV7-2; the D is unclear. V lost 3 bases to trimming and J lost 2 bases, with 11 bases between them. Germline V CDR1 and CDR2: SGHTA, FQGNSA. This CDR3 is 15 amino acids long. The CDR3 loop reads CASSFNGEAGNTIYF. DNA for the CDR3: TGTGCCAGCAGCTTCAACGGAGAAGCTGGAAACACCATATATTTT.

The J gene is TRBJ2-1, the V gene TRBV19, with TRBD2 matching over 14 bases. Unmatched junction bases numbered 10, after V lost 5 bases and J lost 7 bases. CDR1 is LNHDA, CDR2 SQIVND, per germline (reference sequence). The CDR3 has 17 amino acids. CDR3 DNA: TGTGCCAGTAGTGTGATCCCCGGGACTAGCGGGAGAAATGAGCAGTTCTTC. Translated, it gives CASSVIPGTSGRNEQFF.

This clone was seen a few times. This chain joins TRBV5-8 and TRBJ2-7, with a tentative D call TRBD1 (5 bases). Trimming took off 6 bases at V and 0 bases at J, with 10 bases between the two ends. This CDR3 is 13 amino acids long. Germline lookup yields CDR1 SGHTS and CDR2 YDEGEE. The CDR3 is CASIHRSSYEQYF. DNA of the CDR3: TGTGCCAGCATACACAGGAGCTCCTACGAGCAGTACTTC.

The rearrangement uses TRBV11-3 and TRBJ1-1; TRBD1 matches 8 bases. The V segment lost 3 bases and the J segment 5 bases; nucleotides outside the gene matches: 8. The V gene's germline CDR1 is SGHNT and CDR2 YENEEA. CDR3 length equals 15 residues. DNA of the CDR3: TGTGCCAGCAGCTTTGGGAACAGGGGGATTACTGAAGCTTTCTTT. It yields the protein CASSFGNRGITEAFF. Looking up the rest from reference TRBV11-3 and TRBJ1-1 gives the full variable domain: EAGVVQSPRYKIIEKKQPVAFWCNPISGHNTLYWYLQNLGQGPELLIRYENEEAVDDSQLPKDRFSAERLKGVDSTLKIQPAELGDSAVYLCASSFGNRGITEAFFGQGTRLTVV.

This clone was counted a few times. V and J are TRBV2 and TRBJ1-1, with D maybe TRBD1 (5 bases). Germline loops: CDR1 SNHLY, CDR2 FYNNEI. V shed 8 bases and J shed 4 bases, with 14 bases lying between them. The CDR3 contains 13 residues. The CDR3 DNA reads as TGTGCCAGCGTTCGGGGGTTGGGCACTGAAGCTTTCTTT. Its translation: CASVRGLGTEAFF.

V gene TRBV19 combines with J gene TRBJ2-5, with 8 positions matching TRBD1. The CDR3 spans 13 residues. V shed 4 bases, J shed 4 bases, and the junction held 2 bases outside the gene matches. The germline V gene encodes CDR1 LNHDA and CDR2 SQIVND (reference sequence). The CDR3 DNA reads as TGTGCCAGTAGTAGCCAGGGGGCAGAGACCCAGTACTTC. The encoded protein is CASSSQGAETQYF.

The rearrangement links TRBV7-3 to TRBJ1-2, with D possibly being TRBD1 (6 bases). CDR3 length: 14 residues. V lost 1 base and J lost 7, with 13 bases in between. The germline CDR1 and CDR2 sequences are SGHTA and FQGTGA. CDR3 nucleotides: TGTGCCAGCAGCTTAATCGCGGGGGCTTCTGGCTACACCTTC. Its protein is CASSLIAGASGYTF.

The chain couples TRBV28 to TRBJ1-1; 10 bases match TRBD1. V was pared by 6 bases and J by 5 bases, with 6 bases of the junction left unmatched. The CDR3 is 14 amino acids. Germline V lookup: CDR1 MDHEN, CDR2 SYDVKM. The CDR3 region is CASRTWTGGTEAFF. The CDR3, as DNA: TGTGCCAGCAGAACCTGGACAGGGGGGACTGAAGCTTTCTTT.

The V call is TRBV19, the J call TRBJ1-5; 9 bases map to TRBD1. This CDR3 region has 14 residues. The V gene's germline CDR1 is LNHDA and CDR2 SQIVND (reference sequence). The trim removed 5 bases at V and 5 bases at J, leaving 4 bases unmatched. The DNA for the CDR3 is TGTGCCAGTAGTTTACAGGGGGCGCATCAGCCCCAGCATTTT. It codes for CASSLQGAHQPQHF.

The chain recombines TRBV6-1 with TRBJ1-6, with 7 bases matching TRBD1. This CDR3 spans 16 amino acids. Germline CDR1 and CDR2: MNHNS and SASEGT. The junction had 9 bases not matched to a gene; V was cut back by 1 base and J by 9 bases. The CDR3 spells CASSEVTGVGFSPLHF. In DNA, the CDR3 is TGTGCCAGCAGTGAAGTTACAGGGGTGGGATTTTCACCCCTCCACTTT.

As regards this clone: One end of the junction does not line up with germline, which may come from a read error. The CDR3 sequence is CASSSGQGRTDTQYF. In DNA form, the CDR3 reads TGTGCTAGCAGCTCAGGACAGGGACGCACAGATACGCAGTATTTT. The chain joins TRBV7-7 to TRBJ2-3; TRBD1 agrees at 8 bases. CDR3 length: 15 amino acids. Germline CDR1 is SSHAT and CDR2 is FNYEAQ (reference sequence).

This chain uses TRBV5-1 with TRBJ1-2, with 10 bases that match TRBD1. This CDR3 contains 13 residues. CDR1 and CDR2 (germline): SGHRS, YFSETQ. J was trimmed by 14 bases and V by 3 bases; bases with no gene match: 10. CDR3 region: CASSSGTGDDFTF. The CDR3 nucleotides read TGCGCCAGCAGCTCTGGGACAGGGGACGACTTTACCTTC. The full variable domain, in which reference TRBV5-1 and TRBJ1-2 provide the parts outside the CDR3, is KAGVTQTPRYLIKTRGQQVTLSCSPISGHRSVSWYQQTPGQGLQFLFEYFSETQRNKGNFPGRFSGRQFSNSRSEMNVSTLELGDSALYLCASSSGTGDDFTFGSGTRLTVV.

The V and J genes are TRBV13 and TRBJ2-2; 7 positions agree with TRBD2. J gave up 2 bases and V 5 bases, and 5 bases lay outside the gene matches. Looked up from germline, CDR1 is PRHDT and CDR2 is FYEKMQ (reference sequence). The CDR3 sequence is 15 residues long. The CDR3 sequence is CASSNGGINTGELFF. For the CDR3, the DNA is TGTGCCAGCAGCAACGGGGGGATAAACACCGGGGAGCTGTTTTTT.

As concerns this clone: Different DNA sequences within this sample yield the same CDR3. The rearrangement links TRBV7-9 to TRBJ1-4; 7 nucleotides align to TRBD1. From germline, CDR1 is SEHNR and CDR2 FQNEAQ (reference sequence). The CDR3 is 14 amino acids. V was clipped by 5 bases and J by 8 bases; unmatched bases: 8. CDR3 region: CASSPRDSREKLFF. CDR3 sequence (DNA): TGTGCCAGCAGCCCCAGGGACAGTAGGGAAAAACTGTTTTTT. Drawing the rest from reference TRBV7-9 and TRBJ1-4, the complete variable domain is DTGVSQNPRHKITKRGQNVTFRCDPISEHNRLYWYRQTLGQGPEFLTYFQNEAQLEKSRLLSDRFSAERPKGSFSTLEIQRTEQGDSAMYLCASSPRDSREKLFFGSGTQLSVL.

The rearrangement uses TRBV20-1 and TRBJ2-1; 12 positions agree with TRBD2. Germline loops: CDR1 DFQATT, CDR2 SNEGSKA (reference sequence). With 3 bases clipped from V and 7 bases from J, the junction kept 7 bases outside the gene matches. This CDR3 is built from 15 residues. CDR3: CSASRTSGVSNEQFF. The CDR3, as DNA: TGCAGTGCTAGTCGGACTAGCGGGGTTTCGAATGAGCAGTTCTTC.

The chain employs TRBV6-2 or TRBV6-3 and TRBJ2-1; 10 nucleotides line up with TRBD1. Trimming took 4 bases from V and 8 from J; bases not matched to a gene: 8. The germline V gene encodes CDR1 MNHEY and CDR2 SVGEGT. The CDR3 spans 15 residues. DNA for the CDR3: TGTGCCAGCAGTTGGGGGACAGGGGTGGTGGATGAGCAGTTCTTC. It yields the protein CASSWGTGVVDEQFF.

The chain couples TRBV3-1 (or the pseudogene TRBV3-2) to TRBJ1-1, with D perhaps matching TRBD1 (6 bases). There are 17 residues in the CDR3. V shed 0 bases and J shed 4 bases, with 18 bases lying between them. CDR1 is LGHDT, CDR2 YNNKEL, per germline (reference sequence). In nucleotides, the CDR3 is TGTGCCAGCAGCCAAGATTACAGGGTGGGTGTCGGCACTGAAGCTTTCTTT. Its translation is CASSQDYRVGVGTEAFF.

CDR3: CASSYSGAGSYEQYF. The DNA of the CDR3 is TGTGCCAGCAGTTACTCGGGAGCCGGATCCTACGAGCAGTACTTC. V usage is TRBV6-5 and J usage is TRBJ2-7; D possibly corresponds to TRBD2 (5 bases). The CDR3 contains 15 residues. The germline V gene has CDR1 MNHEY and CDR2 SVGAGI. The V end was cut by 0 bases, the J end by 1 base, with 10 bases between.

This chain joins TRBV7-2 and TRBJ2-7, with D unresolved. This CDR3 region has 11 residues. Germline CDR1 is SGHTA and CDR2 is FQGNSA. With 0 bases removed from V and 7 bases from J, the gap between germline ends came to 4 bases. The DNA of the CDR3 is TGTGCCAGCAGCTTAGCCCGGGAGCAGTACTTC. It codes for CASSLAREQYF.

Here the CDR3 reads CASSPGTGLETQYF. Here the CDR3 DNA reads TGTGCCAGCAGCCCCGGGACAGGGCTTGAGACCCAGTACTTC. The V gene is TRBV7-9, the J gene TRBJ2-5; 9 bases agree with TRBD1. CDR3 length: 14 residues. The V gene end was trimmed by 5 bases and the J gene end by 5 bases; junction bases not matched to a gene: 6. In germline, CDR1 is SEHNR, CDR2 FQNEAQ (reference sequence). Full variable domain (rest looked up from reference TRBV7-9 and TRBJ2-5): DTGVSQNPRHKITKRGQNVTFRCDPISEHNRLYWYRQTLGQGPEFLTYFQNEAQLEKSRLLSDRFSAERPKGSFSTLEIQRTEQGDSAMYLCASSPGTGLETQYFGPGTRLLVL.

This clone was observed a single time. The chain links TRBV6-2 or TRBV6-3 to TRBJ1-2; 7 positions match TRBD1. With V trimmed by 4 bases and J by 6 bases, 11 bases remained unmatched. The CDR3 is made up of 15 amino acids. The germline V gene has CDR1 MNHEY and CDR2 SVGEGT. Written as DNA, the CDR3 is TGTGCCAGCAGTTCTGTATTGACAGGGCGACATGGCTACACCTTC. This encodes CASSSVLTGRHGYTF.